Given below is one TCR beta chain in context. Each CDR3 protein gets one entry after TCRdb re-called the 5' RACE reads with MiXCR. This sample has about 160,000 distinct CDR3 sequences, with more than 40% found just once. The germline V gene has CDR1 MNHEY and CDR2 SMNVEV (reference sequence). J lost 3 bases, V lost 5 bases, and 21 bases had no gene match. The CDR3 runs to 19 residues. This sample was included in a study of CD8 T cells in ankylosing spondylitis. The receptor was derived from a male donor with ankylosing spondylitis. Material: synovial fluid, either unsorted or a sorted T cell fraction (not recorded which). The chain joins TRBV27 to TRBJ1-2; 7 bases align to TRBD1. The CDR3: CASSQHKYRGLGLDYGYTF. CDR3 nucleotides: TGTGCCAGCAGTCAACATAAATACAGGGGATTAGGGTTGGACTATGGCTACACCTTC.